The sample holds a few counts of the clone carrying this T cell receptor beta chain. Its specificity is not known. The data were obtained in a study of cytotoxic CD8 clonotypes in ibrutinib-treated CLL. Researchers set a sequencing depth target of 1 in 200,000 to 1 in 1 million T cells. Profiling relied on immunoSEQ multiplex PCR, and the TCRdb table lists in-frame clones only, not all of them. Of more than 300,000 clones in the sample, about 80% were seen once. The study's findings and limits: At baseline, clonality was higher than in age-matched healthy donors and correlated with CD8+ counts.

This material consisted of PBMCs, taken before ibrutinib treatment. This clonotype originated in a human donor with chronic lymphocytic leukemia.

The CDR3: CASSERLAGPNEQFF. CDR3 in DNA: TGTGCCAGCAGTGAAAGACTAGCGGGGCCAAATGAGCAGTTCTTC. The chain uses TRBV2 and TRBJ2-1; TRBD2 matches 11 bases. CDR1 and CDR2 (germline): SNHLY, FYNNEI. V was pared by 2 bases and J by 7 bases, with 4 bases of the junction left unmatched. The CDR3 length is 15 residues.